Sequencing of this TCR beta chain was carried out in a study of blood T cell repertoires in COVID-19. Study summary: Samples of COVID-19 (acute and convalescent) were obtained from the United States, Italy and Spain.

Measured with immunoSEQ multiplex PCR; TCRdb has only the in-frame clones, and not every one. There are fewer than 450,000 clones in the sample; less than 95% occur only once, and about 0.6% lies in the top ten. A single count supports this clone. Germline CDR1 and CDR2: SGHVS and FQNEAQ. This CDR3 has 14 residues. The V and J ends lost 5 bases and 7 bases respectively, with 14 bases between them. This chain links TRBV7-8 with TRBJ2-2, with a tentative D call TRBD1 (6 bases). Sequencing was carried out using PBMCs or T cells enriched from blood (not recorded which). This receptor was obtained from a man between 18 and 29 years old who had recovered from COVID-19. In nucleotides, the CDR3 is TGTGCCAGCAGCCCCCAATCCAGGGGCGGGGAGCTGTTTTTT. Its translation is CASSPQSRGGELFF.